The 14 T cell receptor beta chains presented below share a single source sample, sequenced in a study of blood T cells in healthy people across ages. It was with a sample-barcoded 5' primer and a J-beta primer mix that a second PCR of roughly 7 to 12 cycles was run. TCRdb independently ran MiXCR on the 5' RACE reads; one entry per CDR3 protein. Among about 1,800,000 distinct CDR3 sequences, approximately 28% were seen once, and the ten largest hold roughly 8%. Sequencing was performed on blood. Receptors originate from a woman aged 30 to 39 in good health.

This clonotype came up a few times. The V call is TRBV21-1, the J call TRBJ1-2. TRBV21-1 is assigned pseudogene status. The CDR3 is 11 residues long. The CDR3 here is CASSTFPQGTF. Written as DNA, the CDR3 is TGTGCCAGCAGCACCTTCCCTCAAGGCACCTTC.

V usage is TRBV7-2 and J usage is TRBJ2-3; D call uncertain. CDR1 is SGHTA, CDR2 FQGNSA, per germline. Deletions cut 5 bases from V and 9 bases from J, with 12 bases between. The CDR3 covers 12 residues. This chain's CDR3 is CASSQTDATQYF. CDR3 DNA sequence: TGTGCCAGCAGCCAAACAGATGCAACGCAGTATTTT. The full variable domain, its missing parts supplied by reference TRBV7-2 and TRBJ2-3, is GAGVSQSPSNKVTEKGKDVELRCDPISGHTALYWYRQSLGQGLEFLIYFQGNSAPDKSGLPSDRFSAERTGGSVSTLTIQRTQQEDSAVYLCASSQTDATQYFGPGTRLTVL.

This chain connects TRBV5-4 to TRBJ2-3; 11 nucleotides match TRBD2. Germline values: CDR1 SGHNT, CDR2 YYREEE (reference sequence). V trimming: 6 bases; J trimming: 2 bases; junction bases outside the gene matches: 8. The CDR3 totals 16 residues. CDR3: CASKRSSGGHTDTQYF. Here the CDR3 DNA reads TGTGCCAGCAAACGTTCTAGCGGGGGGCACACAGATACGCAGTATTTT.

The rearrangement uses TRBV5-1 and TRBJ2-5; either TRBD1 or TRBD2 may supply D (6 bases each). Germline-derived CDR1 and CDR2 are SGHRS and YFSETQ. The CDR3 runs 14 residues. V shed 0 bases and J shed 4 bases, with 10 bases lying between them. CDR3 region: CASSLEGGPETQYF. CDR3 sequence (DNA): TGCGCCAGCAGCTTGGAGGGGGGCCCAGAGACCCAGTACTTC.

The sample holds many counts of this clonotype. CDR3 bases: TGTGCCAGCAGCCCCCTAGGTAACTACGAGCAGTACTTC. This codes for CASSPLGNYEQYF. The chain recombines TRBV6-6 with TRBJ2-7, with D hard to call. The CDR3 length is 13 residues. The V end was cut by 6 bases, the J end by 3 bases, with 12 bases between. From germline, CDR1 is MNHNY and CDR2 SVGAGI (reference sequence).

The chain has TRBV5-1 and TRBJ2-1; D might be TRBD2 (6 bases). The ends were cut back, 3 bases at V and 2 bases at J, with 12 bases in the middle. The CDR3 covers 15 residues. The germline V gene has CDR1 SGHRS and CDR2 YFSETQ. The CDR3 sequence: CASSSGVLPYNEQFF. In DNA form, the CDR3 reads TGCGCCAGCAGCTCGGGAGTTCTCCCCTACAATGAGCAGTTCTTC.

Points on this clonotype: Since a much larger clone is just one base distant, this may be a read error. The rearrangement uses TRBV6-5 and TRBJ2-3, with a weak D call TRBD1 (5 bases). The CDR3 is 12 residues long. The ends were cut back, 4 bases at V and 8 bases at J, with 10 bases in the middle. The germline gives CDR1 MNHEY, CDR2 SVGAGI. The CDR3, as DNA: TGTGCCAGCAGTTCAGGGCATGGTACGCAGTATTTT. It codes for CASSSGHGTQYF.

Remarks on this clonotype: A single base separates this from a much larger clone, so it may be a read error. This chain uses TRBV6-1 with TRBJ2-6; D not resolved. The germline gives CDR1 MNHNS, CDR2 SASEGT. Trimming took off 8 bases at V and 2 bases at J, with 13 bases between the two ends. The CDR3 has 15 amino acids. CDR3 DNA sequence: TGTGCCAGCCTTAATGGCGAGGCTGGGGCCAACGTCCTGACTTTC. Amino acids: CASLNGEAGANVLTF.

This CDR3 reads CASSLVVTEVYGYTF. Here the CDR3 DNA reads TGTGCCAGCAGCTTAGTAGTCACAGAGGTCTATGGCTACACCTTC. The chain has TRBV7-9 and TRBJ1-2; no definite D call. The CDR3 extends over 15 amino acids. Trimming pared 1 base from V and 4 bases from J, leaving 13 bases between. The V gene's germline CDR1 is SEHNR and CDR2 FQNEAQ (reference sequence).

Many counts were recorded for this clonotype. The genes are TRBV14 and TRBJ2-5; possible D gene TRBD2, 6 bases. CDR1 is SGHDN and CDR2 is FVKESK in the germline V gene. This CDR3 is built from 16 residues. V shed 4 bases and J shed 11 bases, with 26 bases lying between them. The CDR3 loop is CASSLMTGTLTGEQYF. In DNA form, the CDR3 reads TGTGCCAGCAGCCTAATGACCGGGACTCTAACGGGGGAGCAGTACTTC. The whole variable domain, remainder taken from reference TRBV14 and TRBJ2-5, is EAGVTQFPSHSVIEKGQTVTLRCDPISGHDNLYWYRRVMGKEIKFLLHFVKESKQDESGMPNNRFLAERTGGTYSTLKVQPAELEDSGVYFCASSLMTGTLTGEQYFGPGTRLLVL.

The chain couples TRBV6-5 to TRBJ1-2, with 7 bases lining up with TRBD1. Germline V gene data show CDR1 as MNHEY and CDR2 as SVGAGI. The CDR3 runs 15 residues. Trimming at V came to 0 bases and at J to 11 bases, leaving 12 bases not matched to a gene. The CDR3 region has the DNA TGTGCCAGCAGTTACTCGAGTCCTGGGGGACAGAGGTACACCTTC. It codes for CASSYSSPGGQRYTF.

This clonotype was seen repeatedly, ten times or more. The chain combines TRBV10-2 with TRBJ2-7; D not certain. There are 17 residues in the CDR3. In germline, CDR1 is WSHSY, CDR2 SAAADI. The V end lost 4 bases, the J end lost 7 bases, and 26 bases lay between the germline ends. CDR3 DNA sequence: TGCGCCAGCAGTGCGATACCGACCCCCACTTTACCTCTAGAGCAGTACTTC. This codes for CASSAIPTPTLPLEQYF.

The rearrangement joins TRBV10-3 to TRBJ2-7; the D gene is possibly TRBD1 (6 bases). CDR3 size: 13 residues. The germline CDR1 and CDR2 sequences are ENHRY and SYGVKD. The V gene lost 5 bases and the J gene lost 5 bases, with 13 bases spanning the gap. CDR3 bases: TGTGCCATCAGTCAGCAGGGGTCCGACGAGCAGTACTTC. This encodes CAISQQGSDEQYF.

This clonotype came up a few times. The rearrangement uses TRBV5-1 and TRBJ2-1; D might be TRBD2 (6 bases). The V gene lost 4 bases and the J gene lost 1 base, with 18 bases spanning the gap. CDR1 SGHRS and CDR2 YFSETQ come from the germline V gene. The CDR3 has 17 amino acids. DNA of the CDR3: TGCGCCAGCAGCCCACCCCGTATAGCGGCTTCCTACAATGAGCAGTTCTTC. Its protein product is CASSPPRIAASYNEQFF. Using reference TRBV5-1 and TRBJ2-1 for the parts outside the CDR3, the full variable domain is KAGVTQTPRYLIKTRGQQVTLSCSPISGHRSVSWYQQTPGQGLQFLFEYFSETQRNKGNFPGRFSGRQFSNSRSEMNVSTLELGDSALYLCASSPPRIAASYNEQFFGPGTRLTVL.